One and the same sample provided the 5 T cell receptor beta chains below, sequenced in a study of blood T cell repertoires in COVID-19. The assay was immunoSEQ multiplex PCR, and TCRdb's table has in-frame clones only and misses some. The data contain 84,000 or so clones, 88% of them singletons. The sample consisted of peripheral blood. The receptors derive from a man in his 70s with acute or convalescent COVID-19.

The gene calls are TRBV10-3 and TRBJ1-5, with TRBD1 matching 9 bases. Germline CDR1 and CDR2: ENHRY and SYGVKD. V gave up 4 bases and J gave up 4 bases; unmatched junction bases: 8. This CDR3 spans 16 amino acids. The CDR3 nucleotides read TGTGCCATCAGTGCAGATGGGACAGGGAGAAATCAGCCCCAGCATTTT. Residues: CAISADGTGRNQPQHF.

V gene TRBV20-1 combines with J gene TRBJ1-1; D remains ambiguous. The V and J ends lost 3 bases and 7 bases respectively, with 9 bases between them. CDR3 length equals 11 residues. The germline CDR1 and CDR2 sequences are DFQATT and SNEGSKA (reference sequence). CDR3: CSASQEHEAFF. CDR3 nucleotide sequence: TGCAGTGCTAGTCAGGAACATGAAGCTTTCTTT.

Only one count was recorded for this clone. The CDR3: CASSMLTTGENSPLHF. The CDR3, as DNA: TGTGCCAGTAGTATGTTGACAACAGGGGAAAATTCACCCCTCCACTTT. This chain connects TRBV19 to TRBJ1-6; TRBD1 matches at 7 bases. V trimming: 3 bases; J trimming: 7 bases; junction bases outside the gene matches: 9. This CDR3 spans 16 amino acids. Germline V gene lookup returns CDR1 LNHDA and CDR2 SQIVND (reference sequence).

V gene TRBV28 combines with J gene TRBJ2-3; possible D gene TRBD2, 6 bases. V lost 1 base and J 5 bases, leaving 13 bases between the germline ends. This CDR3 is 15 amino acids long. The germline gives CDR1 MDHEN, CDR2 SYDVKM. The CDR3 sequence is CASSLLDGAGDTQYF. The CDR3 DNA is TGTGCCAGCAGTTTATTAGACGGAGCGGGAGATACGCAGTATTTT.

This chain links TRBV3-1 (or the pseudogene TRBV3-2) with TRBJ1-2; weak D call: TRBD1 (5 bases). This CDR3 is 15 amino acids long. The V gene lost 4 bases and the J gene lost 0 bases, with 12 bases spanning the gap. CDR1 and CDR2 (germline): LGHDT, YNNKEL (reference sequence). The CDR3 here is CASSPASTANYGYTF. The CDR3 DNA is TGTGCCAGCAGCCCAGCATCGACAGCTAACTATGGCTACACCTTC.